The 17 T cell receptor beta chains in this list originate from one sample, sequenced in a study of T cells after yellow fever vaccination. TCRdb redid the calling of the 5' RACE reads with MiXCR, one entry per CDR3 protein. This sample has fewer than 85,000 distinct CDR3 sequences, with around 7.3% found just once. This sample comprised CD8+ T cells sorted from PBMCs, obtained on the day of the yellow fever booster vaccination. These receptors all come from a man aged 25 to 40 who received the YFV17D yellow fever vaccine.

This clonotype was seen at least ten times. The rearrangement uses TRBV20-1 and TRBJ2-7; 10 bases match TRBD1. V gave up 4 bases and J gave up 2 bases; unmatched junction bases: 5. The CDR3 consists of 14 residues. CDR1 is DFQATT, CDR2 SNEGSKA, per germline (reference sequence). CDR3 in amino acids: CSATGDRGAYEQYF. The CDR3 coding sequence is TGCAGTGCTACGGGGGACAGGGGCGCCTACGAGCAGTACTTC.

This clonotype occurred a few times. This sequence joins TRBV7-8 and TRBJ2-1; 16 nucleotides agree with TRBD2. Germline CDR1 reads SGHVS; CDR2 reads FQNEAQ. There are 18 residues in the CDR3. J was trimmed by 0 bases and V by 5 bases; bases with no gene match: 4. In nucleotides, the CDR3 is TGTGCCAGCAGCAAGGGACTAGCGGGAGGGTCCTCCTACAATGAGCAGTTCTTC. Protein sequence: CASSKGLAGGSSYNEQFF. Supplemented by reference TRBV7-8 and TRBJ2-1, the full variable domain reads GAGVSQSPRYKVAKRGQDVALRCDPISGHVSLFWYQQALGQGPEFLTYFQNEAQLDKSGLPSDRFFAERPEGSVSTLKIQRTQQEDSAVYLCASSKGLAGGSSYNEQFFGPGTRLTVL.

In this sample, this clonotype turned up a few times. V and J are TRBV12-3 or TRBV12-4 and TRBJ2-2, with TRBD1 matching 7 bases. The V segment lost 6 bases and the J segment 0 bases; nucleotides outside the gene matches: 4. The CDR3 covers 15 residues. In DNA, the CDR3 is TGTGCCAGCAGCCGACAGGGATCGAACACCGGGGAGCTGTTTTTT. As protein: CASSRQGSNTGELFF.

This clonotype was recorded only once. The chain uses TRBV7-2 and TRBJ2-5, with a weak D call TRBD2 (6 bases). Germline assignment: CDR1 SGHTA and CDR2 FQGNSA. This CDR3 region has 16 residues. The ends were cut back, 4 bases at V and 7 bases at J, with 22 bases in the middle. The CDR3 DNA reads as TGTGCCAGCAGCTCTGCCATGGAGGTGATGGAGGGGACCCAGTACTTC. It translates to CASSSAMEVMEGTQYF.

CDR3 coding DNA: TGTGCCAGCAGCTTCTATCACGGACAGGACGAGCAGTACTTC. It translates to CASSFYHGQDEQYF. The chain joins TRBV11-2 to TRBJ2-7, with 7 bases identical to TRBD1. Germline-derived CDR1 and CDR2 are SGHAT and FQNNGV. The CDR3 runs 14 residues. V was clipped by 3 bases and J by 5 bases; unmatched bases: 7.

At least ten counts were recorded for this clonotype. The rearrangement joins TRBV20-1 to TRBJ2-7, with D unclear. Germline-derived CDR1 and CDR2 are DFQATT and SNEGSKA (reference sequence). The germline V and J ends were trimmed by 6 bases and 7 bases, with 19 bases remaining between them. This CDR3 has 13 residues. The CDR3 DNA is TGCAGTGCCATAACTCCGGAAGTTCGGGAGCAGTACTTC. Protein product: CSAITPEVREQYF.

V is TRBV29-1 and J is TRBJ1-2; the D gene is possibly TRBD1 (6 bases). The CDR3 length is 13 residues. V was cut by 5 bases and J by 2 bases, with 12 bases left in between. Germline V CDR1 and CDR2: SQVTM, ANQGSEA. CDR3: CSVSETGNYGYTF. The CDR3 DNA reads TGCAGCGTTAGCGAGACAGGCAACTATGGCTACACCTTC.

This clonotype was observed a few times. The chain combines TRBV19 with TRBJ2-3; D is perhaps TRBD2 (6 bases). Trimming pared 7 bases from V and 2 bases from J, leaving 10 bases between. The CDR3 runs 13 residues. Germline V gene lookup returns CDR1 LNHDA and CDR2 SQIVND (reference sequence). The CDR3 region is CASMQRATDTQYF. In DNA form, the CDR3 reads TGTGCCAGTATGCAGCGGGCCACAGATACGCAGTATTTT. The whole variable domain, filled in from reference TRBV19 and TRBJ2-3, reads DGGITQSPKYLFRKEGQNVTLSCEQNLNHDAMYWYRQDPGQGLRLIYYSQIVNDFQKGDIAEGYSVSREKKESFPLTVTSAQKNPTAFYLCASMQRATDTQYFGPGTRLTVL.

The rearrangement uses TRBV7-9 and TRBJ2-5, with D unresolved. There are 16 residues in the CDR3. Between the trimmed V and J ends, which lost 5 bases and 2 bases, there was a span of 18 bases. CDR1 and CDR2 (germline): SEHNR, FQNEAQ (reference sequence). The CDR3: CASSPPRGSRQETQYF. The CDR3 DNA sequence: TGTGCCAGCAGCCCCCCTCGTGGCAGTAGGCAAGAGACCCAGTACTTC.

CDR3 sequence reads: CATATSQVQETQYF. The CDR3 DNA reads TGTGCCACCGCGACTTCCCAGGTCCAAGAGACCCAGTACTTC. The chain couples TRBV10-3 to TRBJ2-5; D is ambiguous. This CDR3 contains 14 residues. Germline V gene sequence: CDR1 ENHRY, CDR2 SYGVKD. Trimming shortened V by 10 bases and J by 1 base, and 16 bases separated the two germline ends.

With respect to this clonotype: A read error is possible here, since a much larger clone lies one base away. The chain recombines TRBV28 with TRBJ2-7, with D maybe TRBD1 (5 bases). The germline gives CDR1 MDHEN, CDR2 SYDVKM. Trimming pared 3 bases from V and 0 bases from J, leaving 18 bases between. The CDR3 is 17 residues long. The CDR3 DNA sequence: TGTGCCAGCAGTTTCGTTACAGGAGCCTCGATCTCCTACGAGCAGTACTTC. Translation gives CASSFVTGASISYEQYF.

This clonotype showed up just a few times. This chain joins TRBV20-1 and TRBJ2-1; tentative D call: TRBD2 (6 bases). Germline V gene sequence: CDR1 DFQATT, CDR2 SNEGSKA (reference sequence). CDR3 length: 12 amino acids. V was cut by 5 bases and J by 7 bases, with 12 bases left in between. CDR3 in amino acids: CSAPTGGNEQFF. CDR3 bases: TGCAGTGCTCCCACTGGAGGGAATGAGCAGTTCTTC.

The CDR3 DNA reads TGTGCCAGCAGAAAACAGCGGGAGGGGAGGTGGGAGACCCAGTACTTC. Protein: CASRKQREGRWETQYF. The chain is built from TRBV28 and TRBJ2-5, with TRBD2 matching over 10 bases. Germline CDR1 is MDHEN and CDR2 is SYDVKM. The CDR3 sequence is 16 residues long. Losses at the gene ends were 6 bases for V and 5 bases for J; bases not matched to a gene: 12.

This clonotype was picked up a small number of times. The V and J genes are TRBV6-1 and TRBJ2-7; 13 bases agree with TRBD2. V shed 4 bases and J 4 bases; nucleotides not matched to a gene: 13. The CDR3 consists of 18 residues. CDR1 is MNHNS, CDR2 SASEGT, per germline. CDR3 bases: TGTGCCAGCAGTGCCGGAGCGGTGGGGACTAGCGGGACGTACGAGCAGTACTTC. This translates into CASSAGAVGTSGTYEQYF.

This clonotype was detected only a few times. The chain uses TRBV29-1 and TRBJ2-1, with 12 bases fitting TRBD2. The CDR3 is made up of 15 amino acids. J was trimmed by 5 bases and V by 6 bases; bases with no gene match: 8. Germline V gene lookup returns CDR1 SQVTM and CDR2 ANQGSEA. CDR3 loop: CSVELAGGRHNEQFF. The CDR3 DNA reads as TGCAGCGTCGAACTAGCGGGAGGCCGACACAATGAGCAGTTCTTC.

This clonotype came up many times. In DNA, the CDR3 is TGTGCCACCAGCACCTTTAGCGGGGCCCACCACGAGCAGTACTTC. Its protein product is CATSTFSGAHHEQYF. The rearrangement links TRBV24-1 to TRBJ2-7; TRBD2 matches 8 bases. Trimming cost V 7 bases and J 5 bases; bases outside gene matches: 12. CDR1 is KGHDR, CDR2 SFDVKD, per germline. This CDR3 has 15 amino acids.

Only a few counts were recorded for this clonotype. The chain employs TRBV7-9 and TRBJ2-1; TRBD2 matches 7 bases. From germline, CDR1 is SEHNR and CDR2 FQNEAQ (reference sequence). The CDR3 spans 16 residues. With V trimmed by 2 bases and J by 6 bases, 10 bases remained unmatched. As DNA, the CDR3 is TGTGCCAGCAGCTTAAGGTCTAGCGGACCCCTCAATGAGCAGTTCTTC. This sequence encodes CASSLRSSGPLNEQFF.